These T cell receptor beta chains were read from a single sample in a study of radiotherapy plus CTLA-4 blockade in lung cancer. Method: immunoSEQ multiplex PCR; TCRdb's copy keeps in-frame clones and lacks some. The sample has 40,000 or so clones; around 85% are singletons. The sequenced sample was peripheral blood, obtained from a patient treated with radiotherapy plus ipilimumab. These receptors were obtained from a human donor with non-small cell lung cancer whose response to radiotherapy plus ipilimumab could not be evaluated. CDR3s include the opening cysteine and the closing phenylalanine or tryptophan. The D gene is left open where the match is weak. Part of the rows lack a size; the others show once, few, many or a class for expanded clones.

j_call v_call clone_size d_call cdr3_aa cdr3_nt
TRBJ2-7 TRBV5-1 . TRBD2 CASSSTSGRTYEQYF TGCGCCAGCAGCTCAACTAGCGGGAGAACCTACGAGCAGTACTTC
TRBJ2-2 TRBV6-1 . . CASSEIALNTGELFF TGTGCCAGCAGTGAAATAGCGCTGAACACCGGGGAGCTGTTTTTT
TRBJ2-3 TRBV5-1 . TRBD2 CASSLDPSGLTTDTQYF TGCGCCAGCAGCTTGGACCCTAGCGGGCTTACCACAGATACGCAGTATTTT
TRBJ1-1 TRBV18 . TRBD1 CASSETGSTEAFF TGTGCCAGCTCAGAGACAGGGAGCACTGAAGCTTTCTTT
TRBJ1-5 TRBV28 . TRBD1 CASNRGRGQPQHF TGTGCCAGCAACAGGGGGCGCGGTCAGCCCCAGCATTTT
TRBJ1-1 TRBV2 . . CASSDGSTEAFF TGTGCCAGCAGTGATGGGAGTACTGAAGCTTTCTTT
TRBJ1-5 TRBV19 . TRBD1 CATAGGPYSNQPQHF TGTGCCACAGCAGGGGGCCCTTATAGCAATCAGCCCCAGCATTTT
TRBJ2-2 TRBV7-2 once . CASSPYSGELFF TGTGCCAGCAGCCCCTACTCCGGGGAGCTGTTTTTT
TRBJ1-5 TRBV2 . TRBD1 CASREDRVVQPQHF TGTGCCAGCAGGGAGGACAGGGTGGTTCAGCCCCAGCATTTT
TRBJ2-5 TRBV6-5 once TRBD2 CASSSLAGLETQYF TGTGCCAGCAGTTCACTAGCGGGGCTTGAGACCCAGTACTTC
TRBJ1-5 TRBV28 . . CASSRTQGFNQPQHF TGTGCCAGCAGTAGGACCCAGGGTTTCAATCAGCCCCAGCATTTT
TRBJ1-2 TRBV6-5 . TRBD1 CASSYVQGAYGYTF TGTGCCAGCAGTTACGTACAGGGGGCTTATGGCTACACCTTC
TRBJ2-3 TRBV7-9 . TRBD1 CASSASRDRGHTDTQYF TGTGCCAGCAGCGCCTCACGGGACAGGGGACACACAGATACGCAGTATTTT
TRBJ2-7 TRBV6-4 . . CASSHSLSPYEQYF TGTGCCAGCAGTCACTCCTTGTCCCCTTACGAGCAGTACTTC